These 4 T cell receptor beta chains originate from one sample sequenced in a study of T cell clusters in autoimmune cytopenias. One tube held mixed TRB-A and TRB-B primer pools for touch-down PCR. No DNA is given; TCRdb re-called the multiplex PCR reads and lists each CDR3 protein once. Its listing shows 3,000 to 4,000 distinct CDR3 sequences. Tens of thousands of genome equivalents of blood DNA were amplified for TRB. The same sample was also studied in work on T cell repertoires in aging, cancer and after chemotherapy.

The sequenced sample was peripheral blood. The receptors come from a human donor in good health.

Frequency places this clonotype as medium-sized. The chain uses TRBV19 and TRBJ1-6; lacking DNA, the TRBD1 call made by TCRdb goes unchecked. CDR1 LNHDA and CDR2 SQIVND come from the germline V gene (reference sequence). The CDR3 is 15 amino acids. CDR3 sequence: CASSPTGQGQSPLHF.

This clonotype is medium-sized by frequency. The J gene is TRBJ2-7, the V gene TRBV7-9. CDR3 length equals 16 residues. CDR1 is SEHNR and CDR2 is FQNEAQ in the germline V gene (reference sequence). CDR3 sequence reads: CASSLVIGPSSYEQYF.

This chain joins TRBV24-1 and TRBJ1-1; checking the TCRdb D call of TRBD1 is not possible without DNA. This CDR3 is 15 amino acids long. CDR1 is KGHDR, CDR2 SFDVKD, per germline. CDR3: CATSDSGQGSIEAFF.

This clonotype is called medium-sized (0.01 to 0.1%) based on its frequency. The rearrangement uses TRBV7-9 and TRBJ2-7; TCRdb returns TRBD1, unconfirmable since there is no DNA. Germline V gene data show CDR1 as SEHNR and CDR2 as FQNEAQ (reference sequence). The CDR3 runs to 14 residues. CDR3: CASSFGQPAYEQYF.